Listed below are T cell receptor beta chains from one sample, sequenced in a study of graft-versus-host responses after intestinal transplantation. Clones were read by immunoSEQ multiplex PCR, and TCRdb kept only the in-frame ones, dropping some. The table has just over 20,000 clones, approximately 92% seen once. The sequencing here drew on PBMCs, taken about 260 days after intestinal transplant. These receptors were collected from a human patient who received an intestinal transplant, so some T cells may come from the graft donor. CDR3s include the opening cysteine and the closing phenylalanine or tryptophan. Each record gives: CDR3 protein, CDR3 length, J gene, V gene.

CASSFQETQYF	11	TRBJ2-5	TRBV11-2
CASTRPSGTEAFF	13	TRBJ1-1	TRBV5-6
CASSYKAFGNTIYF	14	TRBJ1-3	TRBV6-5
CASSPFTGEGYTF	13	TRBJ1-2	TRBV18
CASSNRYEQYF	11	TRBJ2-7	TRBV28
CASSSGTGARADTQYF	16	TRBJ2-3	TRBV5-8
CASMGTNIQYF	11	TRBJ2-4	TRBV28
CASSLVILAGMTGELFF	17	TRBJ2-2	TRBV5-4
CASSLQGSGGGHTDTQYF	18	TRBJ2-3	TRBV5-1
CASSEQGDNQPQHF	14	TRBJ1-5	TRBV7-9
CARTSGFSTDTQYF	14	TRBJ2-3	TRBV30
CSVGEPEYYEQYF	13	TRBJ2-7	TRBV29-1
CASSSLAGGTEAFF	14	TRBJ1-1	TRBV6-5
CAWSAPWVAGQYNEQFF	17	TRBJ2-1	TRBV30
CASSFSAVVNTEAFF	15	TRBJ1-1	TRBV28
CASGTGPKEVYSNQPQHF	18	TRBJ1-5	TRBV27
CASSSPDRGLNYGYTF	16	TRBJ1-2	TRBV6-5
CATSRDMQETQYF	13	TRBJ2-5	TRBV15
CASSSQTVNTEASF	14	TRBJ1-1	TRBV5-4
CASSLGLAGGSEQYF	15	TRBJ2-7	TRBV7-2
CASGSYNEQFF	11	TRBJ2-1	TRBV5-6
CASSLDLDEQYF	12	TRBJ2-7	TRBV5-1
CASTDRYNQPQHF	13	TRBJ1-5	TRBV19
CASSLMVYNEQFF	13	TRBJ2-1	TRBV6-1
CAWSVRAGTGTYEQYF	16	TRBJ2-7	TRBV30
CASSFLGERETQYF	14	TRBJ2-5	TRBV11-2
CASSLDALAGVGSSYNEQFF	20	TRBJ2-1	TRBV7-3
CASSSSGTANSPLHF	15	TRBJ1-6	TRBV19
CASSLWGGAGSASGLTDTQYF	21	TRBJ2-3	TRBV28
CASSPQGAGPGELFF	15	TRBJ2-2	TRBV7-3
CASSSGGYEQYF	12	TRBJ2-7	TRBV18
CASSSDVLGNQPQHF	15	TRBJ1-5	TRBV27
CASSLEGRFGGSIEYEQYF	19	TRBJ2-7	TRBV7-2
CASSTQGAGNQPQHF	15	TRBJ1-5	TRBV21-1
CASSLYGDQPQHF	13	TRBJ1-5	TRBV27
CASSTVYEQYF	11	TRBJ2-7	TRBV2
CASTLLPGTGGASYEQYF	18	TRBJ2-7	TRBV5-1
CASSIYRGGEAFF	13	TRBJ1-1	TRBV14
CASSTGGYNEKLFF	14	TRBJ1-4	TRBV19
CAWSVSLGMNTEAFF	15	TRBJ1-1	TRBV30
CASSPSTGLEQYF	13	TRBJ2-7	TRBV28
CASSLSPFRGVYQPQHF	17	TRBJ1-5	TRBV7-9
CASSVRESLYNEQFF	15	TRBJ2-1	TRBV2
CASKDRGLGETQYF	14	TRBJ2-5	TRBV27
CASSELQRFNTF	12	TRBJ1-2	TRBV6-1
CASSPIITGGYEQYF	15	TRBJ2-7	TRBV7-2